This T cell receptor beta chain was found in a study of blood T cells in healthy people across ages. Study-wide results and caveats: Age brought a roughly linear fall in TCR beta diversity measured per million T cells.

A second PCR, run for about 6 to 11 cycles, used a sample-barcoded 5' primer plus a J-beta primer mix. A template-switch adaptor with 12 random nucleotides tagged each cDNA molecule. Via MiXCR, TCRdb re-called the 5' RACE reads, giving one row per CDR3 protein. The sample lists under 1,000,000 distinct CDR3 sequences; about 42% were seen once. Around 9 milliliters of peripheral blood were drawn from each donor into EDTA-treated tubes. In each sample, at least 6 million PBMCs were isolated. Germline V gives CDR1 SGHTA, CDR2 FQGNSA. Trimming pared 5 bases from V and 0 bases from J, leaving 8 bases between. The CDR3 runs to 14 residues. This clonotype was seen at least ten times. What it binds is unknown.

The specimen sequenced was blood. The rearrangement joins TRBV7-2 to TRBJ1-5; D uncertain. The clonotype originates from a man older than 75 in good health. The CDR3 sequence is CASSRVDSNQPQHF. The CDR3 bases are TGTGCCAGCAGCCGGGTGGATAGCAATCAGCCCCAGCATTTT.